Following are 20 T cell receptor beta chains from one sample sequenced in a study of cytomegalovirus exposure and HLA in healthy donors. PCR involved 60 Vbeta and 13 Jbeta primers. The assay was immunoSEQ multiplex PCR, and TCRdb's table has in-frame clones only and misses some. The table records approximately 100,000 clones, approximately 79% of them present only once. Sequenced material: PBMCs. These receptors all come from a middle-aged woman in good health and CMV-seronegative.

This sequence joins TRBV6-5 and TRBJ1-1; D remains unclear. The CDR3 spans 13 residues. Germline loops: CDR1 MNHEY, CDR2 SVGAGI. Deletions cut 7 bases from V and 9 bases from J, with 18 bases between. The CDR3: CASTPPGVRQAFF. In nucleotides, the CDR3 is TGTGCCAGCACCCCGCCCGGGGTCCGGCAAGCTTTCTTT.

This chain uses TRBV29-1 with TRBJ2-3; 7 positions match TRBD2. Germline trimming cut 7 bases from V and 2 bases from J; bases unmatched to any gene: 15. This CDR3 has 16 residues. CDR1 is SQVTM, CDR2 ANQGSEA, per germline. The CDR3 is CSATSSGGGATDTQYF. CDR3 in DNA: TGCAGCGCTACTAGCTCGGGAGGAGGGGCCACAGATACGCAGTATTTT.

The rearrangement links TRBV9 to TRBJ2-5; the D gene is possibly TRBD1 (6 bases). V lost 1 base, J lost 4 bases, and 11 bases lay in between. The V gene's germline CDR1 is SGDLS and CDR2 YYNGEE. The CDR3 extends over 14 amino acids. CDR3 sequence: CASSVLTGGETQYF. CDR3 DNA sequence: TGTGCCAGCAGCGTATTGACAGGCGGAGAGACCCAGTACTTC.

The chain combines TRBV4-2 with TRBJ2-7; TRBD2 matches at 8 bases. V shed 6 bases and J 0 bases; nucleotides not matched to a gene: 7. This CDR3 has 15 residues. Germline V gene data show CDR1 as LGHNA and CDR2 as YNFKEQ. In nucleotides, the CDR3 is TGTGCCAGCAGAGAAGCGGGAGTTTCCTCCTACGAGCAGTACTTC. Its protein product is CASREAGVSSYEQYF.

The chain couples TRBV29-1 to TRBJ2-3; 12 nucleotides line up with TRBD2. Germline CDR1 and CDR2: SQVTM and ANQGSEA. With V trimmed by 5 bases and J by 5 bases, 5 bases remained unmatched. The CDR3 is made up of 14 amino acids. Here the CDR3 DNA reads TGCAGCGTTCCGACTAGCGGGAGTTTAGATACGCAGTATTTT. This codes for CSVPTSGSLDTQYF.

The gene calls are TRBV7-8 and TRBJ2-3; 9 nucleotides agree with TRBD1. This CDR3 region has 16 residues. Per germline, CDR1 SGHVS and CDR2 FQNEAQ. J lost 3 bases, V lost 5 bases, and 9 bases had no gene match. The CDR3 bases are TGTGCCAGCAGCCCCGGGGGACAGGGCAGGACAGATACGCAGTATTTT. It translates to CASSPGGQGRTDTQYF.

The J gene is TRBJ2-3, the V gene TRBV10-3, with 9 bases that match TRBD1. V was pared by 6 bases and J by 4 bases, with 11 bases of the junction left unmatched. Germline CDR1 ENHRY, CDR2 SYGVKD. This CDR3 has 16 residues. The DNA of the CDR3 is TGTGCCATCAGCTTAACGACAGGGGGTATTTCAGATACGCAGTATTTT. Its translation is CAISLTTGGISDTQYF.

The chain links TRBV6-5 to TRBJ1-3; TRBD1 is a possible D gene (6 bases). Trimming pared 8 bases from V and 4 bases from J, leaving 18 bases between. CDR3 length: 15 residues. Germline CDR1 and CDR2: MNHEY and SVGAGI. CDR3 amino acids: CASGRDIRGGNTIYF. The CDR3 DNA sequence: TGTGCCAGCGGCCGGGACATTCGTGGGGGAAACACCATATATTTT.

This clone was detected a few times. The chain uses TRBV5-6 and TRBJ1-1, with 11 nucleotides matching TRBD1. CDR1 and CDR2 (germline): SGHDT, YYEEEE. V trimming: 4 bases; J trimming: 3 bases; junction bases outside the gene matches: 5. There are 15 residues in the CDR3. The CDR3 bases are TGTGCCAGCAGCGCCCGGACAGGGGGCTACACTGAAGCTTTCTTT. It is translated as CASSARTGGYTEAFF.

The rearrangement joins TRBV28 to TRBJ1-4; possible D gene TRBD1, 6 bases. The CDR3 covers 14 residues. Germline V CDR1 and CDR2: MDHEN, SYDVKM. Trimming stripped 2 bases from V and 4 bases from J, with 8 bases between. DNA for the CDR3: TGTGCCAGCAGTTTACCAGGGGATAATGAAAAACTGTTTTTT. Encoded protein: CASSLPGDNEKLFF.

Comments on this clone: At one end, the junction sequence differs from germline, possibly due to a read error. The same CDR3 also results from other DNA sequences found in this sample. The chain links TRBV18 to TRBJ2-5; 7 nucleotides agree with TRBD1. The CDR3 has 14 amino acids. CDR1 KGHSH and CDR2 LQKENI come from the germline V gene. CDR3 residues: CASSPRGGQETQYF. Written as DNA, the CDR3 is TGTGCCAGCTCACCCCGAGGGGGCCAAGAGACTCAGTACTTC.

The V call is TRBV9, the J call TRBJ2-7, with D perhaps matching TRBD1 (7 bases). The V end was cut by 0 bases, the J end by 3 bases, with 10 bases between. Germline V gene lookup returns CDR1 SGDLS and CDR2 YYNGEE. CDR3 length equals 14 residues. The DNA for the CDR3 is TGTGCCAGCAGCGTAGGACAGGGAGGCTACGAGCAGTACTTC. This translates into CASSVGQGGYEQYF.

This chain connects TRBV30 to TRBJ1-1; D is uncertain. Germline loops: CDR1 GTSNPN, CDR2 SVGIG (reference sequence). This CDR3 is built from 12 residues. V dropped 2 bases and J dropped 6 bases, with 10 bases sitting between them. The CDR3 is CAWSREHPEAFF. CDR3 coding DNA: TGTGCCTGGAGTCGGGAGCACCCTGAAGCTTTCTTT.

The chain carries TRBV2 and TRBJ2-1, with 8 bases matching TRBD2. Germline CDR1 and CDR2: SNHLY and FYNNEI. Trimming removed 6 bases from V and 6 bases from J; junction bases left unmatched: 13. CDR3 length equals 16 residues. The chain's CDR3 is CASRAEVGLAGNEQFF. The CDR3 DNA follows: TGTGCCAGCAGGGCTGAAGTCGGACTAGCCGGCAATGAGCAGTTCTTC.

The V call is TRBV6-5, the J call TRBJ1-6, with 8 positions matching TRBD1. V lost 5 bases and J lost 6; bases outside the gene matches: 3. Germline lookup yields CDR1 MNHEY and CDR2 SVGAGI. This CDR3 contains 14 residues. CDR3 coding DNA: TGTGCCAGCAGTCAAGACAGGGGTAATTCACCCCTCCACTTT. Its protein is CASSQDRGNSPLHF.

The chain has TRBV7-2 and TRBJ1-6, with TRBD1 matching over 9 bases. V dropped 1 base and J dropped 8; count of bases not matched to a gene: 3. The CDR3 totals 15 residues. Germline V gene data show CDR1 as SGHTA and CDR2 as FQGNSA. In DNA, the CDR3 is TGTGCCAGCAGCTTAGGGGGACAGGGCTATTCACCCCTCCACTTT. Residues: CASSLGGQGYSPLHF.

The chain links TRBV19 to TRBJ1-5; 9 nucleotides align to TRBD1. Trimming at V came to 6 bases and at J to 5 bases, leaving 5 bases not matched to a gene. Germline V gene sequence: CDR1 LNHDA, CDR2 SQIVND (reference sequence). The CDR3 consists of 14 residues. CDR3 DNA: TGTGCCAGTAGCTGGACAGGGGAACATCAGCCCCAGCATTTT. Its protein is CASSWTGEHQPQHF.

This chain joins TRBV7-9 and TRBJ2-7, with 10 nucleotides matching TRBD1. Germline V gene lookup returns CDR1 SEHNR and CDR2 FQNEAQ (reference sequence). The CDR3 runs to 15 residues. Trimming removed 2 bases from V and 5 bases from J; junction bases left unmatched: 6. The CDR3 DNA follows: TGTGCCAGCAGCTTAAGAGGGACAGGGGTCGACGAGCAGTACTTC. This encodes CASSLRGTGVDEQYF.

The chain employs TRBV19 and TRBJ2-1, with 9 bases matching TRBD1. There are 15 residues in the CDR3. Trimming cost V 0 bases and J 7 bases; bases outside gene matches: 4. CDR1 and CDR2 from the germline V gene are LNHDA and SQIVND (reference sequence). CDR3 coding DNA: TGTGCCAGTAGTATAGATCGCGACAGGGGGAATGAGCAGTTCTTC. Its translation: CASSIDRDRGNEQFF.

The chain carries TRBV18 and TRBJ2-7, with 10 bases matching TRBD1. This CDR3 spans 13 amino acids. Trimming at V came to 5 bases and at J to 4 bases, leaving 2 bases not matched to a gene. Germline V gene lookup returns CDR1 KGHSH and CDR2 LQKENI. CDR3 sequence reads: CASSLGQGYEQYF. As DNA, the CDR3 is TGTGCCAGCTCATTGGGACAGGGGTACGAGCAGTACTTC.